This T cell receptor beta chain derives from a study of Graves' ophthalmopathy and Graves' hyperthyroidism. This clonotype was seen a handful of times. V shed 4 bases, J shed 6 bases, and the junction held 6 bases outside the gene matches. This CDR3 contains 12 residues. Germline CDR1 reads GTSNPN; CDR2 reads SVGIG (reference sequence). From RNA, the CDR3 regions of TCR beta chains were amplified and sequenced. HTBI-primed RT-PCR formed the first round, and a multiplex PCR formed the second. TCRdb processed the multiplex PCR reads anew with MiXCR; each CDR3 protein has one entry. The sample includes approximately 480,000 distinct CDR3 sequences, under 15% of them seen just once. Roughly 9 ml of fresh blood yielded the PBMCs by density gradient.

This chain connects TRBV30 to TRBJ2-7; TRBD1 agrees at 7 bases. The source is a woman aged 25-40 years with Graves' ophthalmopathy. Input material: blood. The CDR3 DNA sequence: TGTGCCTGGAACAGGGGTGGGGGCGAGCAGTACTTC. It yields the protein CAWNRGGGEQYF.